The 9 T cell receptor beta chains listed next were all sequenced from one sample in a study of technical replicates of blood from a few donors. Clones were read by immunoSEQ multiplex PCR, and TCRdb kept only the in-frame ones, dropping some. The data show some 12,000 clones, almost 95% seen once. The sequenced material came from PBMCs. The receptor source for this set is a human donor in good health.

The rearrangement links TRBV6-1 to TRBJ2-1; TRBD2 aligns across 9 bases. The CDR3 length is 15 residues. The V gene end was trimmed by 6 bases and the J gene end by 7 bases; junction bases not matched to a gene: 10. Germline V CDR1 and CDR2: MNHNS, SASEGT. In nucleotides, the CDR3 is TGTGCCAGCAGGTCCACTAGCGGGCTTTATAATGAGCAGTTCTTC. This gives the protein CASRSTSGLYNEQFF.

The J gene is TRBJ2-1, the V gene TRBV11-2; 7 bases align to TRBD1. This CDR3 is 17 amino acids long. V shed 5 bases, J shed 0 bases, and the junction held 10 bases outside the gene matches. Germline CDR1 is SGHAT and CDR2 is FQNNGV. The CDR3 DNA sequence: TGTGCCAGCAGCCCCTCGGTAGGGGGCCGCTCCTACAATGAGCAGTTCTTC. This translates into CASSPSVGGRSYNEQFF.

The gene calls are TRBV5-1 and TRBJ2-3, with 13 positions matching TRBD2. Trimming cost V 4 bases and J 3 bases; bases outside gene matches: 5. This CDR3 contains 16 residues. In germline, CDR1 is SGHRS, CDR2 YFSETQ. This chain's CDR3 is CASSLGTSGITDTQYF. CDR3 DNA: TGCGCCAGCAGCCTAGGGACTAGCGGGATAACAGATACGCAGTATTTT.

The V gene is TRBV18, the J gene TRBJ1-4; D remains unclear. The germline V gene encodes CDR1 KGHSH and CDR2 LQKENI. V lost 2 bases to trimming and J lost 2 bases, with 6 bases between them. The CDR3 has 14 amino acids. CDR3 region: CASSPGRTNEKLFF. The DNA of the CDR3 is TGTGCCAGCTCACCAGGGAGGACTAATGAAAAACTGTTTTTT. Filled out from reference TRBV18 and TRBJ1-4, the complete variable domain reads NAGVMQNPRHLVRRRGQEARLRCSPMKGHSHVYWYRQLPEEGLKFMVYLQKENIIDESGMPKERFSAEFPKEGPSILRIQQVVRGDSAAYFCASSPGRTNEKLFFGSGTQLSVL.

J is TRBJ2-5 and V is TRBV25-1; 12 bases match TRBD1. The CDR3 extends over 17 amino acids. Trimming cost V 0 bases and J 5 bases; bases outside gene matches: 7. The germline CDR1 and CDR2 sequences are MGHDK and SYGVNS. The CDR3 nucleotides are TGTGCCAGCAGTGAATATTTCGGGACAGGGGGCGCGGAGACCCAGTACTTC. It translates to CASSEYFGTGGAETQYF.

This rearrangement joins TRBV28 to TRBJ1-2, with TRBD1 matching 7 bases. The ends lost 6 bases at V and 9 bases at J; junction bases unmatched: 10. This CDR3 has 13 amino acids. Germline CDR1 and CDR2: MDHEN and SYDVKM. The CDR3 loop reads CASSPGQLISYTF. Written as DNA, the CDR3 is TGTGCCAGCAGCCCGGGACAGTTAATTAGCTACACCTTC.

V gene TRBV19 combines with J gene TRBJ2-1, with D unresolved. The germline gives CDR1 LNHDA, CDR2 SQIVND (reference sequence). This CDR3 region has 15 residues. The V and J ends lost 8 bases and 7 bases respectively, with 21 bases between them. The CDR3 coding sequence is TGTGCCAGTGCACCCGAGCCCTCCTCCAGGAATGAGCAGTTCTTC. Translated, it gives CASAPEPSSRNEQFF.

The chain combines TRBV27 with TRBJ1-1; 9 bases are a match to TRBD1. Germline V gene data show CDR1 as MNHEY and CDR2 as SMNVEV (reference sequence). The CDR3 is 13 amino acids. The V gene end was trimmed by 5 bases and the J gene end by 6 bases; junction bases not matched to a gene: 4. This CDR3 is CASSRDRVAEAFF. The CDR3, as DNA: TGTGCCAGCAGTAGGGACAGGGTGGCTGAAGCTTTCTTT.

The CDR3 here is CASSEVLGQGVFRRTSSYEQYF. DNA of the CDR3: TGTGCCAGCAGTGAAGTACTGGGACAGGGGGTTTTTCGGCGGACAAGCTCCTACGAGCAGTACTTC. The chain has TRBV2 and TRBJ2-7, with TRBD1 identical over 11 bases. Per germline, CDR1 SNHLY and CDR2 FYNNEI. The CDR3 runs 22 residues. Trimming took 1 base from V and 0 from J; bases not matched to a gene: 20.